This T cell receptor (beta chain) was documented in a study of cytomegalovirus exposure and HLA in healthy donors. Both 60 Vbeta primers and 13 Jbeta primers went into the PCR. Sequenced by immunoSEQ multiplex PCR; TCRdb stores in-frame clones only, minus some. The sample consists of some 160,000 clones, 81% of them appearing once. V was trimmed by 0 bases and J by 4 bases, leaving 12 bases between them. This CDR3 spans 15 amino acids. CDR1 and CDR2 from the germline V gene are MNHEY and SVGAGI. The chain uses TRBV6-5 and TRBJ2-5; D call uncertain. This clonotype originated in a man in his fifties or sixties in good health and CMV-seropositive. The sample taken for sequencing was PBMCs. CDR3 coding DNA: TGTGCCAGCAGTTACTCACACGGTAGAGGAGAGACCCAGTACTTC. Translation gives CASSYSHGRGETQYF.